These 2 T cell receptor beta chains share one sample of origin, sequenced in a study of blood T cells in healthy people across ages. It was with a sample-barcoded 5' primer and a J-beta primer mix that a second PCR of roughly 7 to 11 cycles was run. MiXCR, run by TCRdb on the 5' RACE reads, gives a single entry per CDR3 protein. The sample comprises 550,000 to 800,000 distinct CDR3 sequences, approximately 31% of which are singletons, and just over 15% rests with the top ten. Sequenced sample: blood. The receptors here all came from a woman aged 80 or over in good health.

A word on this clonotype: A read error may be the cause here, since a much bigger clone is one base away. The rearrangement uses TRBV20-1 and TRBJ1-5; 7 nucleotides align to TRBD1. Trimming removed 7 bases from V and 2 bases from J; junction bases left unmatched: 8. This CDR3 spans 14 amino acids. The germline V gene encodes CDR1 DFQATT and CDR2 SNEGSKA (reference sequence). The DNA of the CDR3 is TGCAGTGTTTTACACCAGGGGGGCAATCAGCCCCAGCATTTT. Translated: CSVLHQGGNQPQHF.

This clonotype was counted at least ten times. The chain couples TRBV20-1 to TRBJ2-7; 7 bases line up with TRBD1. V lost 6 bases to trimming and J lost 2 bases; unmatched junction nucleotides: 7. The CDR3 sequence is 13 residues long. Looked up from germline, CDR1 is DFQATT and CDR2 is SNEGSKA (reference sequence). The CDR3 loop reads CSAKDRRPYEQYF. CDR3 nucleotides: TGCAGTGCGAAGGACAGGAGACCCTACGAGCAGTACTTC.